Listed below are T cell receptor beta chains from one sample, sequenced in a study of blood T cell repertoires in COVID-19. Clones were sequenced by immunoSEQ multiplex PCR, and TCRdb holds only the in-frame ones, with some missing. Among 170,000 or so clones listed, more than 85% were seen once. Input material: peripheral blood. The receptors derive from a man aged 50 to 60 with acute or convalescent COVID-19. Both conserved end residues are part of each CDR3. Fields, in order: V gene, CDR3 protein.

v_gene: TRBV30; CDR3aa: CAWSSGTGSSGANVLTF
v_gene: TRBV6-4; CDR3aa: CASSEPRTGTYEQYF
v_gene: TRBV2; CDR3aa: CASHRDSRVPSTDTQYF
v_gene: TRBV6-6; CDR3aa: CASRDRASGNTIYF
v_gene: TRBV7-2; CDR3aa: CASSLSGANYNEQFF
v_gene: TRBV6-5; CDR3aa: CASSYSPPDGAEKLFF
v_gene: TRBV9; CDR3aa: CASSVESHGRVGNGYTF
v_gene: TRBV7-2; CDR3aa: CASSLVGGGGQETQYF
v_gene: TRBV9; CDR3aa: CASSETSSRTDTQYF
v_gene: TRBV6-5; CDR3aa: CASSFLTEPGNTIYF
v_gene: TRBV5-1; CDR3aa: CASSLVGLDSTDTQYF
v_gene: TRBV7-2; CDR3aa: CASSPQGQEDQPQHF
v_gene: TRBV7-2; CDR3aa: CASSLVGAETEAFF
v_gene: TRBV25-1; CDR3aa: CASSGGTTDTQYF
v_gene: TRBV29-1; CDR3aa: CSVGPRDRQPQHF
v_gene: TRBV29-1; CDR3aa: CSVRGQQNTEAFF
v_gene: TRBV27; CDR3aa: CASSALGGRAQYF
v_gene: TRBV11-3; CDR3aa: CASSLTLGQVNTEAFF
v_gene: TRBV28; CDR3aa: CASSRYSKNSPLHF
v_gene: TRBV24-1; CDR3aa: CATSDLPGQGISYNEQFF
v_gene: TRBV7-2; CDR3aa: CASSSQGLIGNTEAFF
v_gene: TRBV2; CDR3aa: CASSDTGANTGELFF
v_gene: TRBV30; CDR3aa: CAWTGWHNEQFF
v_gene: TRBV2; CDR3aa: CASTAGGRFYYGYTF
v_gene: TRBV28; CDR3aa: CASSRLLRGGNQPQHF
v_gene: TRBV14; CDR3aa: CASSQDQGADTQYF
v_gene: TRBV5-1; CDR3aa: CASSQYRLSPETQYF
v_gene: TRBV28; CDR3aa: CASSLSREGYTF
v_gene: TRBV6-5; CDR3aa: CASRVRDYLGELFF
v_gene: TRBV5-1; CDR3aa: CASSLNGGAREQFF
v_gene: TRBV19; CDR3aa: CASIAGGWTGELFF